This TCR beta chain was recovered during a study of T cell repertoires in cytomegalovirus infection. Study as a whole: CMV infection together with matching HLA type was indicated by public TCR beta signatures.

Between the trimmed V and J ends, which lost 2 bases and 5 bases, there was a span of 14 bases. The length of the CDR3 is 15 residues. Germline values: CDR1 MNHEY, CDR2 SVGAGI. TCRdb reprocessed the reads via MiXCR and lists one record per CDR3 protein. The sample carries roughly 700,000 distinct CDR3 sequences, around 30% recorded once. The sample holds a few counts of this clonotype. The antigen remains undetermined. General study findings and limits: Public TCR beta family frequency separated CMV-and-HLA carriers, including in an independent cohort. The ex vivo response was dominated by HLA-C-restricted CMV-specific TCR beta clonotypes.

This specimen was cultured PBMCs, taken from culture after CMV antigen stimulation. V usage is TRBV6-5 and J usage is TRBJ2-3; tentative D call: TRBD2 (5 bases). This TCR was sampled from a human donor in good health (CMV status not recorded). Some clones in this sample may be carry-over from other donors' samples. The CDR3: CASSYRPGSRDTQYF. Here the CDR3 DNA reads TGTGCCAGCAGTTACCGACCGGGGTCGAGAGATACGCAGTATTTT.